The sequence of this T cell receptor beta chain was determined in a study of cytomegalovirus exposure and HLA in healthy donors (TCRdb year 2017). Regarding the study in general: An earlier analysis of approximately 590 of the donors reported 250 to 300 Gb of sequence data and 100 million to 130 million unique TCR beta sequences from 150 million to 200 million T cells. The study aimed to test whether signatures of past pathogen exposure could be identified by cataloging public T cell receptors. A later analysis re-examined previously published TCR beta repertoires from more than 600 donors and added high-resolution HLA genotyping to investigate patterns of TCR occurrence. Donor age, sex, ethnicity and CMV serostatus were collected together with the repertoire data. High-throughput TCR immunosequencing, statistical association of individual TCRs with disease status, and machine learning were combined to predict cytomegalovirus infection status. A later genetic analysis used genome-wide SNP genotypes for about 65% of the roughly 700 donors, treating that subset as a discovery cohort. Across around 400 genotyped donors of the cohort, an average of approximately 240,000 unique TCR beta nucleotide sequences per donor were sequenced, and 15% to 20% of those sequences were non-productive. Besides the first cohort of hundreds of subjects, a separate validation cohort made up of over a hundred different subjects was used. An early release that covered about 640 HLA-typed donors contained approximately 300 gigabases of sequencing data and some 87 million unique TCR sequences. HLA typing covered class I and class II loci at four-digit resolution. The number of typed donors differed by locus: 629-630 for A, B, C, DRB1 and DQB1; approximately 520 for DQA1; 606 for DPA1; and roughly 490 for DPB1. The study used immunosequencing to profile the T cell repertoires of 666 subjects and linked those repertoires to cytomegalovirus serostatus. Every discovery cohort repertoire had been produced on one sequencing platform. In an earlier analysis of roughly 600 of the donors, high-throughput TCR beta sequencing was used to judge whether each TCR beta V gene segment behaved as functional or pseudogenic. Several DR-DQ haplotypes were handled as single units for association and clustering because linkage in the cohort was strong. In the later analysis, no new phenotypic data were used to find candidate immune exposures; instead, reliance was placed on TCR beta sequences and their occurrence across donors. Of the 350 to 450 genotyped donors, 81% were placed in the genetic ancestry cluster associated with self-reported Caucasian donors. The paper as a whole reports these results and caveats: The authors suggested that the approach could potentially be generalized to other disease states and immunological phenotypes. Roughly uniform sequencing depth across donors was assumed in presence/absence analyses, although this assumption may not hold. The classifier was reported to diagnose cytomegalovirus status with high specificity and sensitivity in both the original and validation cohorts. Some IMGT-functional V segments, including TRBV6-2 and TRBV6-3, could not be distinguished by the 87-base-pair reads and were therefore excluded. In a later analysis, the rate of TCR association differed among HLA loci, with DRB1 alleles having the most associated TCRs and HLA-C alleles having the fewest. A later analysis found that most CMV-associated TCR beta chains appeared HLA-restricted, with HLA associations seemingly driven largely by CMV exposure. At a false discovery rate of 0.05, a later analysis linked some 17,000 TCR beta sequences to specific HLA alleles. In a later analysis, HLA-associated TCR beta chains were found to be more clonally expanded and to have lower generation probabilities than equally common non-associated chains. The study gave a list of roughly 150 TCR beta chains associated with cytomegalovirus. According to a later genetic analysis, donors in an Asian-associated ancestry cluster had fewer N-insertions in productive TCRs than the approximately 630-donor mean. A cluster of highly shared sequence variants was judged likely to represent a technical artifact of the sequencing pipeline. Assigning TCR associations to individual alleles was difficult when HLA alleles, especially DR and DQ, strongly co-occurred. In vitro tests confirmed that a few of the cytomegalovirus-associated TCR beta chains recognize cytomegalovirus antigens. Correlated functional status among segregating V segments might reflect linkage disequilibrium, but an unknown experimental factor could not be ruled out. In an earlier analysis of some 500 of the donors, most TCR beta V segments were observed in productive rearrangements about 87% or about 30% of the time, broadly matching IMGT annotations. A further reported finding was that TCR beta sequences accurately predicted the HLA-A and HLA-B alleles for most subjects in the first cohort. A later genetic analysis associated a missense DCLRE1C variant with V-gene and J-gene trimming of TCR beta chains, and an independent cohort replicated the association. Because counts were too low, more than 15 rarely observed V segments, including chromosome 9 orphons, were excluded from the earlier analysis of 587 of the donors. Most TCR sequences were observed very rarely across donors, whereas some public TCRs were present in many individuals. Several of the top co-occurrence clusters appeared to be linked to parvovirus B19, influenza, CMV and Epstein-Barr virus, according to a later analysis. The only immune exposure information available for the cohort was CMV serostatus. In this cohort, only TCR beta chains were sequenced, and detectable features were limited by the absence of alpha or paired-chain data. HLA typing was unavailable for some donors at each locus, so association tests used only the typed subset.

Measured from the cysteine to the phenylalanine, the CDR3 is 10 residues long. Only the CDR3 DNA is retained, 30 bases long and in frame from the first base. The germline ends are 3 bases apart after V is trimmed by 0 bases and J by 7 bases. For CDR1 and CDR2, the germline V gene (reference sequence) lists DFQATT and SNEGSKA. The cohort consisted of approximately 690 healthy bone marrow donors. At the time of sampling, every cohort member was nominally healthy, though immune exposures that went unrecorded were likely present. The donor tested CMV seropositive, placing the donor among the roughly 300 seropositive members of the cohort. A peripheral blood sample was collected from each donor, and TCR beta sequencing was performed on peripheral blood mononuclear cells. Genomic DNA extraction from the blood cell samples was performed with the Qiagen DNeasy Blood Extraction Kit. As to this clone: Its antigen target is currently unknown. The record has no base qualities; no much larger clone is one base away.

Receptor libraries were prepared by the immunoSEQ multiplex PCR assay. For the multiplex PCR, a mixture combining 60 forward primers for TCR Vbeta segments and 13 reverse primers for TCR Jbeta segments was used. The CDR3 region of rearranged TCR beta genes was amplified from genomic DNA with a multiplex PCR assay. On the Illumina HiSeq System, the amplified TCR beta libraries were sequenced as 87-base-pair reads. For the original study's pipeline: Across the 500 to 850 repertoires, a later analysis counted some 81 million unique TCR beta chains, roughly 11 million of which were shared by at least two donors. A nearest-neighbor algorithm error-corrected the raw reads and collapsed the reads into unique sequences, merging closely related sequences to remove PCR and sequencing errors. V, D and J gene segments were assigned by aligning CDR3 sequences to IMGT reference sequences. For a sequence to be retained, at least a six-nucleotide match to both a V gene segment and a J gene segment was required. A rearrangement was called productive if the CDR3 had no stop codons and remained in frame with V and J, and every other rearrangement was called non-productive. CDR3 was defined according to IMGT convention as the region running from the second conserved V-encoded cysteine to the conserved J-encoded phenylalanine. The earlier analysis of around 640 of the donors excluded sequences that lacked an unambiguous match to a single V gene segment. An earlier analysis of approximately 590 of the donors classified V segments as functional when productive rearrangements were above 56.7% and as segregating when the standard deviation between donors was above 5%. A statistical classification framework was developed to diagnose cytomegalovirus status using the catalog of TCR beta chain sequences. A later analysis assigned V and J genes by comparing TCR nucleotide sequences with IMGT/GENE-DB human TR gene sequences. In a later analysis, CDR3 sequences and most-parsimonious VDJ recombination scenarios were assigned using the TCRdist pipeline. In a later analysis, each TCR beta chain was defined by its CDR3 amino acid sequence together with its V-gene family, and reads lacking a unique V-gene family were excluded. In a later analysis, 500 to 650 highly shared, low-generation-probability nucleotide sequences were removed to address suspected cross-contamination and a sequencing artifact. For each public chain, a later analysis derived a clonal expansion index from normalized ranks of inferred template counts within each repertoire. Generation probabilities in a later analysis came from a VDJ recombination model fitted to out-of-frame rearrangements, and those results were checked against IGoR. A later analysis scored TCR-TCR, TCR-HLA and TCR-CMV co-occurrence with hypergeometric tests, applying a repertoire-size bias correction to TCR pairs. False discovery rates were estimated in a later analysis by permuting HLA or CMV assignments 20 times. In a later analysis, co-occurring TCRs were grouped with DBSCAN, and TCRdist sequence similarity was added when clustering was performed within HLA-allele-positive subsets. Repertoires with fewer than 30,000 or more than 120,000 public chains were left out of co-occurrence clustering, as were a handful of repertoires with anomalous nucleotide sharing. TCRdb stores this immuneACCESS table with in-frame sequences only. Part of the clones is absent; in the studies checked, under half of the shortfall reflects unresolved V genes, and no reason is known for the rest. That table is the source of V, J and clone size, and D and trimming were worked out from the DNA. This sample lists fewer than 200,000 clones; 82% were detected once. Around 0.91% of the sample is taken by the ten largest.

The origin of this receptor is a girl aged 2-10 years in good health and CMV-seropositive. Sequencing used PBMCs. The sequence links TRBV20-1 to TRBJ1-2; no confident D gene assignment can be made. The nucleotides read TGCAGTGCTAGAGAGGCTGGCTACACCTTC. It is translated as CSAREAGYTF.